The clone carrying this T cell receptor beta chain has a handful of counts. Its cognate antigen is unknown. Then a second PCR, running about 6 to 12 cycles, was carried out with a sample-barcoded 5' primer and a J-beta primer mix. TCRdb re-analysed the 5' RACE reads in MiXCR, keeping a single row per CDR3 protein. Of roughly 1,300,000 distinct CDR3 sequences listed, 55% to 75% are singletons. This record belongs to a study of blood T cells in healthy people across ages. The wider study: Capture by template switching was about one barcoded beta molecule per two T cells.

The germline V and J ends were trimmed by 2 bases and 2 bases, with 8 bases remaining between them. This CDR3 contains 14 residues. Notes on the study in general: With age, beta diversity per million T cells declined roughly linearly, significantly by 40.

The clonotype comes from a young man in good health. This sequence joins TRBV12-3 or TRBV12-4 and TRBJ2-3; D may be TRBD1 (5 bases). Sequenced material: blood. The chain's CDR3 is CASSLRGPTDTQYF. The CDR3 nucleotides read TGTGCCAGCAGTTTAAGGGGCCCCACAGATACGCAGTATTTT.